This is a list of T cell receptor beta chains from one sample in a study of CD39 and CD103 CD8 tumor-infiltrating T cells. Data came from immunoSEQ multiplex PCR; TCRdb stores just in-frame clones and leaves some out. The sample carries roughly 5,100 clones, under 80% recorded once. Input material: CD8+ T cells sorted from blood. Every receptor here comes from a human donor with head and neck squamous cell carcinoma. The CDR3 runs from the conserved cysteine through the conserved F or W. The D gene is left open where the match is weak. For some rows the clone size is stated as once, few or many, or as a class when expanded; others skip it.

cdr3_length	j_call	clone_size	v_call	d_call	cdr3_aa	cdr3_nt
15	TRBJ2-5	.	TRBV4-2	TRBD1	CASSTTTGGPETQYF	TGTGCCAGCAGCACTACCACAGGGGGCCCAGAGACCCAGTACTTC
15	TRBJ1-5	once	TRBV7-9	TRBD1	CASSSTTGNNQPQHF	TGTGCCAGCAGCTCTACGACAGGGAACAATCAGCCCCAGCATTTT
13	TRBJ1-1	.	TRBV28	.	CATHTGLNTEAFF	TGTGCCACCCACACAGGGTTGAACACTGAAGCTTTCTTT
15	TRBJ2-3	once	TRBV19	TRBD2	CASRLLAGKADTQYF	TGTGCCAGTCGACTACTAGCGGGAAAGGCAGATACGCAGTATTTT
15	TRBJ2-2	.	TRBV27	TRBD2	CASGPGLAIDGELFF	TGTGCCAGCGGACCGGGACTAGCGATTGACGGGGAGCTGTTTTTT
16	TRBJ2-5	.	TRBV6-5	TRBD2	CASSYQPAGDQETQYF	TGTGCCAGCAGTTACCAGCCAGCGGGGGACCAAGAGACCCAGTACTTC
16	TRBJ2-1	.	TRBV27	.	CASSPLGRGSYNEQFF	TGTGCCAGCAGTCCCCTGGGGCGGGGCTCCTACAATGAGCAGTTCTTC
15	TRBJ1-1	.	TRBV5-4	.	CASTPGSGWDTEAFF	TGTGCCAGCACCCCCGGCTCAGGGTGGGACACTGAAGCTTTCTTT
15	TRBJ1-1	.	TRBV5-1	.	CASSATGDIGTEAFF	TGCGCCAGCAGCGCGACAGGAGATATAGGCACTGAAGCTTTCTTT
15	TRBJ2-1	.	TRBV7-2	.	CASSSGVGGSNEQFF	TGTGCCAGCAGCTCCGGAGTAGGGGGTAGCAATGAGCAGTTCTTC
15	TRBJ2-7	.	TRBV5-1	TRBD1	CASSWSGTGKNEQYF	TGCGCCAGCAGCTGGTCCGGGACAGGGAAAAACGAGCAGTACTTC
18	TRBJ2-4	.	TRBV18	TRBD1	CASSPPTGGREAKNIQYF	TGTGCCAGCTCACCGCCGACAGGGGGCAGAGAGGCCAAAAACATTCAGTACTTC
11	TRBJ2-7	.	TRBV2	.	CASSTTVEQYF	TGTGCCAGCAGTACCACAGTGGAGCAGTACTTC
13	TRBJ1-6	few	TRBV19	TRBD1	CASSAQGISPLHF	TGTGCCAGTAGTGCACAGGGGATTTCACCCCTCCACTTT
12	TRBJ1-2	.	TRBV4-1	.	CASSEGGEGYTF	TGCGCCAGCAGCGAAGGGGGGGAAGGCTACACCTTC
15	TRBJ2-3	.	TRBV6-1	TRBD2	CASSETSGGADTQYF	TGTGCCAGCAGTGAAACTAGCGGGGGGGCAGATACGCAGTATTTT
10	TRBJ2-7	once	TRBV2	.	CASRGQSLRF	TGTGCCAGCAGAGGACAGTCTCTTCGCTTC
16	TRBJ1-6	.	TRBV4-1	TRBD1	CASSPQGFVDNSPLHF	TGCGCCAGCAGCCCACAGGGGTTCGTCGATAATTCACCCCTCCACTTT
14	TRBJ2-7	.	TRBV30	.	CAWSEGLARDEQYF	TGTGCCTGGAGTGAGGGCCTGGCGAGGGACGAGCAGTACTTC
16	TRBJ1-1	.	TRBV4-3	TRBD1	CASSQENGQGGTEAFF	TGCGCCAGCAGCCAAGAAAATGGACAGGGAGGCACTGAAGCTTTCTTT
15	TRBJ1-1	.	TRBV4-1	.	CASSQEENMNTEAFF	TGCGCCAGCAGCCAAGAGGAGAACATGAACACTGAAGCTTTCTTT
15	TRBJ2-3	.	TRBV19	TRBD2	CASSRTSGGLDTQYF	TGTGCCAGTAGTCGGACTAGCGGGGGGTTAGATACGCAGTATTTT
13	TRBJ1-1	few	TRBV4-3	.	CASTPGEGTEAFF	TGCGCCAGCACCCCCGGGGAAGGCACTGAAGCTTTCTTT
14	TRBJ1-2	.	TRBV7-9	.	CASSPSDSNYGYTF	TGTGCCAGCAGCCCGTCGGACAGCAACTATGGCTACACCTTC
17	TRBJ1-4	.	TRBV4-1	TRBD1	CASSAIGQGAPNEKLFF	TGCGCCAGCAGCGCTATCGGACAGGGGGCGCCTAATGAAAAACTGTTTTTT
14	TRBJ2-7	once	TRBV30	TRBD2	CAWSTGREPYEQYF	TGTGCCTGGAGTACGGGGAGGGAGCCTTACGAGCAGTACTTC
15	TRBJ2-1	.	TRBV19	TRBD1	CASTFGAGGYNEQFF	TGTGCCAGTACCTTTGGGGCAGGGGGATACAATGAGCAGTTCTTC
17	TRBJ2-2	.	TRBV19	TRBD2	CASSTTRVAGLTGELFF	TGTGCCAGTAGTACGACCCGAGTAGCGGGTTTGACCGGGGAGCTGTTTTTT
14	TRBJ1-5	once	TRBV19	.	CARPTADSNQPQHF	TGTGCCAGGCCTACAGCGGATAGCAATCAGCCCCAGCATTTT
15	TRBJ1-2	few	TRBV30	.	CAWRQTGTFNYGYTF	TGTGCCTGGAGGCAGACCGGGACATTTAACTATGGCTACACCTTC
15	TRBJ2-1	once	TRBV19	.	CASSIVAGYYNEQFF	TGTGCCAGTAGTATAGTGGCCGGGTACTACAATGAGCAGTTCTTC
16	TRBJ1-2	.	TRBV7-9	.	CASSAQWSIPGYGYTF	TGTGCCAGCAGCGCCCAATGGTCCATCCCCGGCTATGGCTACACCTTC
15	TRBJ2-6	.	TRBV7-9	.	CASSVGHLGANVLTF	TGTGCCAGCAGCGTGGGACACCTTGGGGCCAACGTCCTGACTTTC
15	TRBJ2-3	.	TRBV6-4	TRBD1	CASSEGQGDTDTQYF	TGTGCCAGCAGTGAGGGACAGGGGGATACAGATACGCAGTATTTT
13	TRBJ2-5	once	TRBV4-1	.	CASAQRLGETQYF	TGCGCCAGCGCACAGAGATTGGGCGAGACCCAGTACTTC
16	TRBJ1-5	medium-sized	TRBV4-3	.	CASSQDVSVVSQPQHF	TGCGCCAGCAGCCAAGACGTTTCGGTGGTTAGTCAGCCCCAGCATTTT
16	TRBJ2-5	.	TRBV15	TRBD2	CATSREREAGGETQYF	TGTGCCACCAGCAGAGAGAGGGAGGCGGGGGGGGAGACCCAGTACTTC
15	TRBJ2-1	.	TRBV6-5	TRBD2	CASSYSGGGLNEQFF	TGTGCCAGCAGTTACTCTGGCGGGGGGCTCAATGAGCAGTTCTTC
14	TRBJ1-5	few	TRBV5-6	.	CASSFTGFGQPQHF	TGTGCCAGCAGCTTCACAGGGTTCGGCCAGCCCCAGCATTTT
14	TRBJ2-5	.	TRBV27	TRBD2	CASGGRGMGETQYF	TGTGCCAGCGGAGGGCGGGGGATGGGAGAGACCCAGTACTTC
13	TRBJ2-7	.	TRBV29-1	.	CSATSGSSYEQYF	TGCAGCGCCACCAGTGGGAGCTCCTACGAGCAGTACTTC
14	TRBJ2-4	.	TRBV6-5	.	CASSYQGAKNIQYF	TGTGCCAGCAGTTACCAGGGAGCCAAAAACATTCAGTACTTC
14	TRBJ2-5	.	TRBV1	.	CTSSQDRVGETQYF	TGCACCAGCAGCCAAGACCGGGTTGGGGAGACCCAGTACTTC
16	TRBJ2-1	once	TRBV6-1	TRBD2	CASSEAGGGSYNEQFF	TGTGCCAGCAGTGAAGCCGGCGGGGGGTCCTACAATGAGCAGTTCTTC
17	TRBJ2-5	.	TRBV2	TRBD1	CASSEGRSRGPRETQYF	TGTGCCAGCAGTGAAGGTCGGTCCAGGGGGCCCCGGGAGACCCAGTACTTC
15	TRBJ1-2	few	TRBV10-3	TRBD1	CAISEGQGGGYGYTF	TGTGCCATCAGTGAGGGACAGGGGGGCGGCTATGGCTACACCTTC
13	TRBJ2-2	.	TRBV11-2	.	CASSPDYSGELFF	TGTGCCAGCAGCCCAGACTATAGCGGGGAGCTGTTTTTT
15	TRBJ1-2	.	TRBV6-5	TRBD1	CASSPQGRANYGYTF	TGTGCCAGCAGCCCACAGGGGCGAGCTAACTATGGCTACACCTTC
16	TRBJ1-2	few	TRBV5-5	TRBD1	CASSLQGARDLHGYTF	TGTGCCAGCAGCCTACAGGGGGCCCGGGATCTTCATGGCTACACCTTC
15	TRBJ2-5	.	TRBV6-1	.	CASSDNLLGEETQYF	TGTGCCAGCAGTGATAATCTCTTGGGCGAAGAGACCCAGTACTTC
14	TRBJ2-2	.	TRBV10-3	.	CAIMSGSNTGELFF	TGTGCCATCATGAGCGGCTCAAACACCGGGGAGCTGTTTTTT
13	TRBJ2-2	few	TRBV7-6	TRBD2	CASSLLAAGELFF	TGTGCCAGCAGCTTACTAGCGGCCGGGGAGCTGTTTTTT
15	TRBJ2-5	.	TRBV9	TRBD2	CASSPTSGGAYEQYF	TGTGCCAGCAGCCCTACTAGCGGGGGGGCCTACGAGCAATACTTC